Below, 10 T cell receptor beta chains from the same sample are listed, as sequenced in a study of blood T cell repertoires in COVID-19. Clones were sequenced by immunoSEQ multiplex PCR, and TCRdb holds only the in-frame ones, with some missing. The sample holds 140,000 or so clones, 80% seen once. Sequenced material: peripheral blood. These receptors came from an older man who had recovered from COVID-19.

The chain carries TRBV28 and TRBJ1-6, with D perhaps matching TRBD1 (6 bases). V lost 6 bases and J lost 7, with 16 bases in between. The CDR3 runs to 15 residues. Germline CDR1 MDHEN, CDR2 SYDVKM. CDR3 region: CASRPPQGTNSPLHF. DNA of the CDR3: TGTGCCAGCAGGCCCCCACAGGGAACCAATTCACCCCTCCACTTT.

The chain joins TRBV11-2 to TRBJ2-7, with 9 bases that match TRBD2. Germline V gives CDR1 SGHAT, CDR2 FQNNGV. This CDR3 region has 17 residues. Trimming removed 3 bases from V and 0 bases from J; junction bases left unmatched: 9. The CDR3 reads CASSFGLAGWGSYEQYF. The CDR3 region has the DNA TGTGCCAGCAGCTTCGGGCTAGCGGGGTGGGGCTCCTACGAGCAGTACTTC.

This sequence joins TRBV10-1 and TRBJ1-2, with no clear D. CDR3 size: 14 residues. V was clipped by 8 bases and J by 0 bases, with 13 bases between them. Germline V lookup: CDR1 WNHNN, CDR2 SYGVQD (reference sequence). The CDR3 here is CASELYSTNYGYTF. The CDR3 coding sequence is TGCGCCAGCGAATTATATAGTACTAACTATGGCTACACCTTC.

The genes are TRBV4-1 and TRBJ2-7, with 11 bases that match TRBD2. The CDR3 covers 18 residues. V was clipped by 0 bases and J by 0 bases; unmatched bases: 7. Germline V CDR1 and CDR2: MGHRA, YSYEKL. The CDR3 nucleotides are TGCGCCAGCAGCCAAGATCGTAGCGGGAGGGACCTCTCCTACGAGCAGTACTTC. As protein: CASSQDRSGRDLSYEQYF.

The genes are TRBV5-1 and TRBJ2-3; TRBD2 aligns across 8 bases. V shed 1 base and J 6 bases; nucleotides not matched to a gene: 13. This CDR3 region has 17 residues. CDR1 is SGHRS, CDR2 YFSETQ, per germline. CDR3 sequence (DNA): TGCGCCAGCAGCTTGTGGGGAGAGCGGGAGATGGCGGATACGCAGTATTTT. Its translation: CASSLWGEREMADTQYF.

This clone has only one observation. V and J are TRBV18 and TRBJ1-2, with no clear D. Trimming stripped 2 bases from V and 5 bases from J, with 9 bases between. The germline V gene encodes CDR1 KGHSH and CDR2 LQKENI. The length of the CDR3 is 13 residues. The chain's CDR3 is CASSPSMEYGYTF. The CDR3 DNA reads TGTGCCAGCTCACCATCAATGGAGTATGGCTACACCTTC.

CDR3 sequence: CASSALAGAYEQYF. The DNA of the CDR3 is TGTGCCAGCAGTGCGCTAGCGGGAGCCTACGAGCAGTACTTC. The genes are TRBV2 and TRBJ2-7; 10 positions match TRBD2. The V and J ends lost 4 bases and 2 bases, in that order; junction bases with no gene match: 2. The CDR3 is 14 amino acids. From germline, CDR1 is SNHLY and CDR2 FYNNEI.

The chain recombines TRBV15 with TRBJ2-2, with D hard to call. CDR1 is LNHNV and CDR2 is YYDKDF in the germline V gene (reference sequence). The CDR3 covers 14 residues. Deletions cut 4 bases from V and 4 bases from J, with 10 bases between. CDR3 protein: CATSNQVTTGELFF. Here the CDR3 DNA reads TGTGCCACCAGCAACCAGGTCACCACCGGGGAGCTGTTTTTT.

The chain recombines TRBV6-6 with TRBJ2-2, with 8 bases that match TRBD1. The CDR3 extends over 15 amino acids. The V segment lost 5 bases and the J segment 3 bases; nucleotides outside the gene matches: 5. Germline CDR1 is MNHNY and CDR2 is SVGAGI (reference sequence). The CDR3 bases are TGTGCCAGCAGTAAGCAGGGGGCCGACACCGGGGAGCTGTTTTTT. Translating gives CASSKQGADTGELFF.

The chain employs TRBV28 and TRBJ2-7, with 8 nucleotides matching TRBD1. The V and J ends lost 1 base and 4 bases, in that order; junction bases with no gene match: 3. Germline V gene lookup returns CDR1 MDHEN and CDR2 SYDVKM. CDR3 length: 14 residues. CDR3 nucleotide sequence: TGTGCCAGCAGTTTATCAGGGGGCTATTACGAGCAGTACTTC. It is translated as CASSLSGGYYEQYF.